This T cell receptor (beta chain) was recovered during a study of blood T cell repertoires in COVID-19. The V gene's germline CDR1 is MGHDK and CDR2 SYGVNS. This CDR3 has 15 amino acids. Trimming took off 2 bases at V and 2 bases at J, with 12 bases between the two ends. This table comes from immunoSEQ multiplex PCR, and its TCRdb copy is limited to in-frame clones, with some not included. This table holds over 75,000 clones, nearly 90% found once. This chain joins TRBV25-1 and TRBJ2-5, with a possible D match to TRBD1 (6 bases). The receptor was isolated from an elderly woman with active COVID-19. The sequenced material came from peripheral blood. The CDR3 is CASSEAGAGQETQYF. CDR3 sequence (DNA): TGTGCCAGCAGTGAAGCAGGGGCGGGTCAAGAGACCCAGTACTTC.